This T cell receptor (beta chain) was captured in a study of T cell responses to AZD1222 COVID-19 vaccine. Regarding the study as a whole: Repertoire sampling happened only post peak T cell response. There were mostly white British donors and more females than males, and clonal diversity was possibly underestimated.

This CDR3 is 13 amino acids long. The V end lost 0 bases, the J end lost 3 bases, and 6 bases lay between the germline ends. CDR1 is GTSNPN, CDR2 SVGIG, per germline (reference sequence). As regards this clone: The antigen remains unidentified.

Profiling relied on immunoSEQ multiplex PCR, and the TCRdb table lists in-frame clones only, not all of them. The data show about 75,000 clones, with roughly 87% seen just once and 18% held by the top ten. The clonotype originates from an adult who received the AZD1222 COVID-19 vaccine. The gene calls are TRBV30 and TRBJ1-3, with D uncertain. The material sequenced was peripheral blood, taken 28 days after the second AZD1222 dose. The CDR3 region is CAWSVRGGNTIYF. Written as DNA, the CDR3 is TGTGCCTGGAGTGTACGTGGTGGAAACACCATATATTTT.